This T cell receptor beta chain was sequenced for a study of T cells in Graves' hyperthyroidism and ophthalmopathy. Patients counted as stable if ophthalmopathy did not develop within 18 months. The hyperthyroidism was newly diagnosed and had lasted under 2 months; the patients were aged 18 to 65. Researchers amplified the TCR beta CDR3 regions from RNA transcripts. Initially, a first-round RT-PCR of the TCR CDR3 employed the HTBI primer set. MiXCR, run by TCRdb on the multiplex PCR reads, gives a single entry per CDR3 protein. Seen here are a few hundred thousand distinct CDR3 sequences, approximately 14% observed once, and the top ten hold around 6.6%. Deletions cut 0 bases from V and 8 bases from J, with 16 bases between. This CDR3 is built from 16 residues. CDR1 is MNHEY, CDR2 SVGAGI, per germline.

The sequenced sample was blood. This sequence was found in a woman aged 25-40 years with Graves' hyperthyroidism. The chain uses TRBV6-5 and TRBJ1-4; D is perhaps TRBD1 (5 bases). CDR3 loop: CASSYSWGGSGEKLFF. CDR3 nucleotides: TGTGCCAGCAGTTACTCGTGGGGGGGGTCTGGGGAAAAACTGTTTTTT.